This T cell receptor (beta chain) is from a study of metastatic and nonmetastatic thyroid tumors. Study in general: Repertoire comparison spanned blood and tumor or nodule tissue of malignant and benign thyroid patients. Regarding the study as a whole: It was reported that TCR beta diversity was significantly higher in malignant thyroid tumors than benign nodules, in blood and tumor.

Thyroid surgery was preceded by no treatment in any patient. Under the authors' procedure: Between-group CDR3 differences, defined by clinicopathological status, yielded a distant-metastasis classifier for papillary thyroid cancer. Using MiXCR, TCRdb re-called clones from the PCR reads. The V and J calls and clone size come from TCRdb's table, not from the authors' own analysis. The top ten hold about 4.4% of the sample, which has around 28,000 clones, about a sixth seen once. The CDR3 consists of 14 residues. Trimming cost V 1 base and J 8 bases, with 14 bases left between them. CDR1 SGHVS and CDR2 FQNEAQ come from the germline V gene. This clone has at least ten counts. What it binds is not known.

V usage is TRBV7-8 and J usage is TRBJ1-2; D unclear. Sample: blood. The clonotype was recovered from a female donor with papillary thyroid cancer or a benign thyroid nodule (not recorded which). Some clones in this sample may be carry-over from other donors' samples. In nucleotides, the CDR3 is TGTGCCAGCAGCTTAGTAGGCACTCAAATAGGCTACACCTTC. It is translated as CASSLVGTQIGYTF.